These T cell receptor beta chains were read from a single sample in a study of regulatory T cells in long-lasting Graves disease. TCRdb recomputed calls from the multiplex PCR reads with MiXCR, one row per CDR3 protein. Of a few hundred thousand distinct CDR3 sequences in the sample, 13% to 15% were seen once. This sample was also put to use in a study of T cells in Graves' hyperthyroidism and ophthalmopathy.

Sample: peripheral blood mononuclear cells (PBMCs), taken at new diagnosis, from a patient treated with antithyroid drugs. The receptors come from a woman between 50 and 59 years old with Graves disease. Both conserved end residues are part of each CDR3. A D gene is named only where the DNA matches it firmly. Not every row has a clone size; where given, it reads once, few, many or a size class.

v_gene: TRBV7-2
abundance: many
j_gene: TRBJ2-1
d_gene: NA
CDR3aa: CASSLGAGRQFF
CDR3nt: TGTGCCAGCAGCTTAGGGGCCGGGAGACAGTTCTTC

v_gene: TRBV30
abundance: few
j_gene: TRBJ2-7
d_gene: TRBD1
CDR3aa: CAWSVGQGNEQYF
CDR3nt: TGTGCCTGGAGTGTTGGACAGGGCAACGAGCAGTACTTC

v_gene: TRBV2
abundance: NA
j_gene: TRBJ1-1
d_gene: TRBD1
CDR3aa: CASRWDRGGKTEAFF
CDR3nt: TGTGCCAGCAGGTGGGACAGGGGAGGGAAGACTGAAGCTTTCTTT

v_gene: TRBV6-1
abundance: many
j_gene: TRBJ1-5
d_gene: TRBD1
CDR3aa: CASSTGVYQPQHF
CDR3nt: TGTGCCAGCAGTACAGGGGTCTATCAGCCCCAGCATTTT

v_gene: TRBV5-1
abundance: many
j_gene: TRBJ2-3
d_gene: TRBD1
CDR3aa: CASSAGQGADTQYF
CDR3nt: TGCGCCAGCAGCGCAGGACAGGGTGCGGATACGCAGTATTTT

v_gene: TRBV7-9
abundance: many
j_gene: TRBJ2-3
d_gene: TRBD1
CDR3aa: CASSPGTGNSDTQYF
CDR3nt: TGTGCCAGCAGCCCCGGGACAGGGAATTCAGATACGCAGTATTTT

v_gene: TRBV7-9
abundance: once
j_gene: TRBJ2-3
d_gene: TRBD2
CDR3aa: CASRIAGEGTDTQYF
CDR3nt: TGTGCCAGCAGGATAGCGGGAGAAGGTACAGATACGCAGTATTTT

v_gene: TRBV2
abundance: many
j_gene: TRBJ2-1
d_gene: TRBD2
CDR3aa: CASSAGLAVNEQFF
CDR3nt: TGTGCCAGCAGTGCGGGACTAGCGGTCAATGAGCAGTTCTTC

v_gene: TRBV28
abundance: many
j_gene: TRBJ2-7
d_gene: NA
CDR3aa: CASSFRLAGTNF
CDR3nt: TGTGCCAGCAGTTTCAGGCTGGCGGGTACGAACTTC

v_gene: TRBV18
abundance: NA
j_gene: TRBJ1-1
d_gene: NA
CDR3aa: CASSLSTLSTEAFF
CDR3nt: TGTGCCAGCTCACTTTCCACCTTGTCCACTGAAGCTTTCTTT

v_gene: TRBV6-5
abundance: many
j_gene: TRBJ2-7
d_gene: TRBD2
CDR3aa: CASSYSGLAGAHEQYF
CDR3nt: TGTGCCAGCAGTTACTCCGGACTAGCGGGAGCCCACGAGCAGTACTTC

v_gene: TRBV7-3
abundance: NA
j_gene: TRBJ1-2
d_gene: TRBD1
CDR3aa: CASSSTGDQGYTF
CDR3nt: TGTGCCAGCAGCTCCACAGGGGATCAAGGCTACACCTTC

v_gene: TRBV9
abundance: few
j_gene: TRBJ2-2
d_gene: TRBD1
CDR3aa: CASRAAGQGATGELFF
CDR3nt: TGTGCCAGCAGGGCGGCGGGACAGGGGGCGACCGGGGAGCTGTTTTTT

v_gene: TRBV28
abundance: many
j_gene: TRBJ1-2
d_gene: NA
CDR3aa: CASSLRPSNYGYTF
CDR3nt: TGTGCCAGCAGTTTACGTCCCAGCAACTATGGCTACACCTTC

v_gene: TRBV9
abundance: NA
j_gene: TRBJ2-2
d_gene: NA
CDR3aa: CASSSRGPNTGELFF
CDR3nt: TGTGCCAGCAGCTCCCGGGGGCCTAACACCGGGGAGCTGTTTTTT

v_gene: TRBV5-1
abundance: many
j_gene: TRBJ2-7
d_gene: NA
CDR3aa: CASSISPPNEQYF
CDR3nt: TGCGCCAGCAGCATAAGTCCCCCTAACGAGCAGTACTTC

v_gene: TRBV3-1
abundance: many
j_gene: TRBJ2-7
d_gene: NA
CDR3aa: CASSQDLAPYTYEQYF
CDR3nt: TGTGCCAGCAGCCAGGATCTAGCGCCCTACACCTACGAGCAGTACTTC

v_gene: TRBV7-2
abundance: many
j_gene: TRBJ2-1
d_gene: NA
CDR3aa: CASSLVGRAAEQFF
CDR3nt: TGTGCCAGCAGCTTGGTCGGCAGGGCGGCTGAGCAGTTCTTC

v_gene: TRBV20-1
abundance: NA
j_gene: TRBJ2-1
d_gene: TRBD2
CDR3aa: CSARVSGRRERFF
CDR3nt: TGCAGTGCTAGAGTTAGCGGGAGGAGGGAGCGGTTCTTC

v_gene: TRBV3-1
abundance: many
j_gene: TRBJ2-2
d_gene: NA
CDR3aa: CASSQTGTYTGELFF
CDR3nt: TGTGCCAGCAGCCAAACTGGGACCTACACCGGGGAGCTGTTTTTT

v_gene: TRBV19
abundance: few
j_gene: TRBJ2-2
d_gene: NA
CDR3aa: CASSILGINTGELFF
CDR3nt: TGTGCCAGTAGTATACTCGGAATTAACACCGGGGAGCTGTTTTTT

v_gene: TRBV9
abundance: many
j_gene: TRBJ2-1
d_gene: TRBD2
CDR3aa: CASSVVGGSSGRGHEQFF
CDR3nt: TGTGCCAGCAGCGTAGTTGGAGGCTCTAGCGGGAGGGGCCATGAGCAGTTCTTC

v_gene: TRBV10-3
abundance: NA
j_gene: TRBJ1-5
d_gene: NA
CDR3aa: CAISDVDQPQHF
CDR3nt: TGTGCCATCAGTGATGTGGATCAGCCCCAGCATTTT

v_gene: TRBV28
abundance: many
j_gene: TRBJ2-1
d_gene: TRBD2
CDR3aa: CASSSGPTSGPTNF
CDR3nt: TGTGCCAGCAGTTCGGGCCCGACTAGCGGCCCTACGAACTTC

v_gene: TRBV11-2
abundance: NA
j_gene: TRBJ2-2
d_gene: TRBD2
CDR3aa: CASSLVVLNSNLAGGPWTGELFF
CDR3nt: TGTGCCAGCAGCTTAGTGGTACTAAATTCAAACCTAGCGGGAGGGCCCTGGACCGGGGAGCTGTTTTTT

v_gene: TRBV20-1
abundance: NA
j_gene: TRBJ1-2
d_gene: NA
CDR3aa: CGGRGIVQGYTF
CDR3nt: TGCGGAGGGAGGGGGATAGTACAGGGCTACACCTTC

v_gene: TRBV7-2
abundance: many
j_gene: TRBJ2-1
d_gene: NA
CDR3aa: CASRTSTGRHNEQFF
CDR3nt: TGTGCCAGCAGAACATCGACAGGAAGACACAATGAGCAGTTCTTC

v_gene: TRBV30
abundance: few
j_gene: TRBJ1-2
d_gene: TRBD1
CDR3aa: CAWSVDRGAYGYTF
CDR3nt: TGTGCCTGGAGTGTAGACAGGGGTGCCTATGGCTACACCTTC

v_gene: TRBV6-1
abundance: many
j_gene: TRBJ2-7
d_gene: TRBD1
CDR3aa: CASSLDRGSSYEQYF
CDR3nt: TGTGCCAGCAGCCTGGACAGGGGAAGCTCCTACGAGCAGTACTTC

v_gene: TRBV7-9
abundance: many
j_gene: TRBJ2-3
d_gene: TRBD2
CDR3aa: CASSLVSGAEDTQYF
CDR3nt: TGTGCCAGCAGCTTAGTTAGCGGGGCTGAAGATACGCAGTATTTT

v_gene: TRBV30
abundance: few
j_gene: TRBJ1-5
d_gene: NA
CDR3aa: CAWSVLRGGNQPQHF
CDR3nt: TGTGCCTGGAGTGTACTAAGGGGCGGCAATCAGCCCCAGCATTTT

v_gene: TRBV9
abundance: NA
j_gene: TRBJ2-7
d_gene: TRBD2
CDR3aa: CASSVLAGTYEQYF
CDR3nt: TGTGCCAGCAGCGTTCTAGCGGGTACCTACGAGCAGTACTTC

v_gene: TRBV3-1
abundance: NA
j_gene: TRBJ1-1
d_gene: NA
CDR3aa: CAGSQAGSRTEAFF
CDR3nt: TGTGCCGGCAGCCAAGCAGGGAGCCGCACTGAAGCTTTCTTT

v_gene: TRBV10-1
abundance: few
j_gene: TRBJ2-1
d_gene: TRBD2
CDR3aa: CASKPGLAGGDNEQFF
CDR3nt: TGCGCCAGCAAACCGGGACTAGCGGGAGGGGACAATGAGCAGTTCTTC

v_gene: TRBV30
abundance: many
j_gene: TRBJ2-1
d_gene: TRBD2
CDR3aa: CALQGLAGVGNEQFF
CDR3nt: TGTGCCCTCCAGGGACTAGCGGGAGTAGGGAATGAGCAGTTCTTC

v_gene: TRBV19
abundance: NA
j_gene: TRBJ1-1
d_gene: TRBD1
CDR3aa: CASRWTGGSEAFF
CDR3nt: TGTGCCAGTAGATGGACAGGGGGCTCTGAAGCTTTCTTT

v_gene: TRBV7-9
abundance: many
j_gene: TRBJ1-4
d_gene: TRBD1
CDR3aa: CASSPDRGRMDEKLFF
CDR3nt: TGTGCCAGCAGCCCGGACAGGGGGCGTATGGATGAAAAACTGTTTTTT

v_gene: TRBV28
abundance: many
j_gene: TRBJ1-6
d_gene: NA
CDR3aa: CASSLGLFNSPLHF
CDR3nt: TGTGCCAGCAGCTTGGGACTCTTCAATTCACCCCTCCACTTT

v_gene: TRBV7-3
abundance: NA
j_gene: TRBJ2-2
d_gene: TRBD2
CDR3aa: CASSFSGTTKNTGELFF
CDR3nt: TGTGCCAGCAGCTTCTCCGGGACTACGAAGAACACCGGGGAGCTGTTTTTT

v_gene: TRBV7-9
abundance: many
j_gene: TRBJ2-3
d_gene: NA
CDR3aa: CASSLARVGKRRTDTQYF
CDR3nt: TGTGCCAGCAGCTTAGCGCGAGTAGGAAAGCGTCGGACAGATACGCAGTATTTT